Reported below is one T cell receptor (beta chain). The data were obtained in a study of blood T cell repertoires in COVID-19. Across the whole study: Acute and convalescent COVID-19 samples came from the United States, Italy and Spain.

The CDR3 contains 12 residues. Germline CDR1 reads SGHVS; CDR2 reads FNYEAQ. Deletions cut 4 bases from V and 5 bases from J, with 5 bases between. Data came from immunoSEQ multiplex PCR; TCRdb stores just in-frame clones and leaves some out. The sample lists 350,000 to 450,000 clones; 80% to 90% were seen once. Participants spanned ages about 18 to 95 years and resided in roughly 26 US areas. In assigning cohorts, the study relied on participant-reported clinical history. Two negative PCRs, clearance, or symptom resolution were required of recovered Cohort 3 donors. The TCR comes from a man aged 25 to 40 who had recovered from COVID-19. Specimen: PBMCs or T cells enriched from blood (not recorded which). The chain uses TRBV7-6 and TRBJ1-4; D not certain. The chain's CDR3 is CASSSQNEKLFF. The CDR3 bases are TGTGCCAGCAGCTCCCAGAATGAAAAACTGTTTTTT. Combining the CDR3 with reference TRBV7-6 and TRBJ1-4 gives the whole variable domain GAGVSQSPRYKVTKRGQDVALRCDPISGHVSLYWYRQALGQGPEFLTYFNYEAQQDKSGLPNDRFSAERPEGSISTLTIQRTEQRDSAMYRCASSSQNEKLFFGSGTQLSVL.